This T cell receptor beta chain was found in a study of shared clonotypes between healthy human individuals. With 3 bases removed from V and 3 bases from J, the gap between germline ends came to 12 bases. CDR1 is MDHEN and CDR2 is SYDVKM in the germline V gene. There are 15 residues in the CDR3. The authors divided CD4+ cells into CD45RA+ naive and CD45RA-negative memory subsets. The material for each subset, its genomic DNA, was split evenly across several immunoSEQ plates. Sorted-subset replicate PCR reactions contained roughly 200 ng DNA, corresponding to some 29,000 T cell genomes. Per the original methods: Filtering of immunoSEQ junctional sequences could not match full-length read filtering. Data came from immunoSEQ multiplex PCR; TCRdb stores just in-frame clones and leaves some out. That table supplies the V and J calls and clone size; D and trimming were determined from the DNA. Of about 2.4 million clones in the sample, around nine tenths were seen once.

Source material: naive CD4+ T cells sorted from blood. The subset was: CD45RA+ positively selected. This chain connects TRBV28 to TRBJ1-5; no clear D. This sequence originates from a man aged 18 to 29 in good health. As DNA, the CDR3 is TGTGCCAGCAGTTTGGCCGGTCAGACCAATCAGCCCCAGCATTTT. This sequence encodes CASSLAGQTNQPQHF.